The 27 T cell receptor beta chains below come from one sample, sequenced in a study of regulatory T cells in long-lasting Graves disease. Time point in this sample: newly diagnosed GD, antithyroid drugs for less than 3 months. PBMC RNA served as the TCR library source. Investigators prepared the TCR beta libraries by applying iRepertoire HTBI primers and Arm-PCR of CDR3 regions. TCRdb re-analysed the multiplex PCR reads in MiXCR, keeping a single row per CDR3 protein. Of roughly 530,000 distinct CDR3 sequences listed, 16% are singletons. The same data also went into a second study, on T cells in Graves' hyperthyroidism and ophthalmopathy.

The input for sequencing was peripheral blood mononuclear cells (PBMCs), taken at new diagnosis, from a patient treated with antithyroid drugs. These receptor sequences come from a woman in her forties or fifties with Graves disease.

This clonotype was counted at least ten times. The V gene is TRBV6-1, the J gene TRBJ2-1, with 12 bases aligning to TRBD2. Looked up from germline, CDR1 is MNHNS and CDR2 is SASEGT. The V segment lost 9 bases and the J segment 5 bases; nucleotides outside the gene matches: 2. This CDR3 comprises 13 residues. Here the CDR3 reads CASRLAGDNEQFF. CDR3 DNA sequence: TGTGCCAGTAGACTAGCGGGAGACAATGAGCAGTTCTTC.

This clonotype was found many times. The rearrangement uses TRBV27 and TRBJ1-6, with 7 bases lining up with TRBD1. Germline loops: CDR1 MNHEY, CDR2 SMNVEV (reference sequence). V lost 5 bases and J lost 9; bases outside the gene matches: 7. This CDR3 is built from 14 residues. The DNA of the CDR3 is TGTGCCAGCAGTCTAACAGGGGCGGGTTCACCCCTCCACTTT. Protein product: CASSLTGAGSPLHF.

Ten or more counts support this clonotype. The chain couples TRBV11-2 to TRBJ2-1; possible D gene TRBD2, 6 bases. The V end was cut by 6 bases, the J end by 3 bases, with 12 bases between. The CDR3 runs 14 residues. Germline V gene sequence: CDR1 SGHAT, CDR2 FQNNGV. The CDR3 coding sequence is TGTGCCAGCAGTGGTGGAGGGAACTACAATGAGCAGTTCTTC. Translated, it gives CASSGGGNYNEQFF. Variable domain in full (rest from reference TRBV11-2 and TRBJ2-1): EAGVAQSPRYKIIEKRQSVAFWCNPISGHATLYWYQQILGQGPKLLIQFQNNGVVDDSQLPKDRFSAERLKGVDSTLKIQPAKLEDSAVYLCASSGGGNYNEQFFGPGTRLTVL.

This clonotype was observed many times. The gene calls are TRBV3-1 and TRBJ1-2, with no clear D. Looked up from germline, CDR1 is LGHDT and CDR2 is YNNKEL (reference sequence). The CDR3 loop spans 14 amino acids. With 1 base removed from V and 1 base from J, the gap between germline ends came to 7 bases. The CDR3, as DNA: TGTGCCAGCAGCCAAGGGGTAATTAACTATGGCTACACCTTC. Translation gives CASSQGVINYGYTF.

This clonotype was found a few times. A junction boundary mismatches the germline segment, possibly from a read error. The V and J genes are TRBV11-2 and TRBJ2-1; D unresolved. The CDR3 consists of 13 residues. Germline CDR1 reads SGHAT; CDR2 reads FQNNGV. The CDR3 loop is CASSFQSGRTQHF. In DNA, the CDR3 is TGTGCCAGCAGCTTCCAGTCTGGAAGGACCCAGCACTTC.

This clonotype has a handful of counts. J is TRBJ1-1 and V is TRBV12-3 or TRBV12-4, with 8 bases identical to TRBD1. The CDR3 contains 14 residues. V shed 7 bases, J shed 5 bases, and the junction held 9 bases outside the gene matches. CDR3 residues: CASNQQGGKTEAFF. CDR3 coding DNA: TGTGCCAGCAACCAACAGGGGGGAAAGACTGAAGCTTTCTTT.

The table lists this clonotype with a few counts. The V gene is TRBV7-9, the J gene TRBJ1-5; 10 nucleotides agree with TRBD1. This CDR3 region has 15 residues. The junction had 5 bases not matched to a gene; V was cut back by 4 bases and J by 5 bases. Germline CDR1 SEHNR, CDR2 FQNEAQ (reference sequence). CDR3 in amino acids: CASSSIGTGDQPQHF. The CDR3 DNA follows: TGTGCCAGCAGCTCTATTGGGACAGGGGATCAGCCCCAGCATTTT.

The CDR3 DNA reads TGTGCCAGCAGAGTGGGACAGGGCGACGACTATGGCTACACCTTC. Translation gives CASRVGQGDDYGYTF. The chain is built from TRBV6-1 and TRBJ1-2, with 9 bases lining up with TRBD1. Germline V lookup: CDR1 MNHNS, CDR2 SASEGT. With V trimmed by 6 bases and J by 3 bases, 8 bases remained unmatched. The CDR3 is 15 amino acids.

The rearrangement joins TRBV19 to TRBJ1-3; D gene unclear. This CDR3 is 13 amino acids long. Between the trimmed V and J ends, which lost 4 bases and 0 bases, there was a span of 4 bases. Germline V CDR1 and CDR2: LNHDA, SQIVND (reference sequence). The CDR3 region has the DNA TGTGCCAGTAGTACTCACTCTGGAAACACCATATATTTT. Translated: CASSTHSGNTIYF.

This clonotype was counted at least ten times. The chain is built from TRBV7-8 and TRBJ1-2; weak D call: TRBD1 (6 bases). The germline V and J ends were trimmed by 5 bases and 6 bases, with 19 bases remaining between them. The CDR3 has 15 residues. Germline V gives CDR1 SGHVS, CDR2 FQNEAQ. Here the CDR3 reads CASSVLQGRGNGYTF. Written as DNA, the CDR3 is TGTGCCAGCAGCGTACTACAGGGTCGGGGGAATGGCTACACCTTC.

This clonotype came up many times. As DNA, the CDR3 is TGTGCCAGCAGGCCCGGGACAGGCTACAATGAGCAGTACTTC. Encoded protein: CASRPGTGYNEQYF. This chain connects TRBV12-3 or TRBV12-4 to TRBJ2-7; 8 positions agree with TRBD1. V was pared by 6 bases and J by 7 bases, with 11 bases of the junction left unmatched. There are 14 residues in the CDR3.

This chain joins TRBV4-2 and TRBJ2-3; 12 bases are a match to TRBD2. The CDR3 runs to 16 residues. The V gene's germline CDR1 is LGHNA and CDR2 YNFKEQ. V lost 5 bases to trimming and J lost 4 bases; unmatched junction nucleotides: 7. The DNA of the CDR3 is TGTGCCAGCAGCGGGTGGACTAGCGGGGTCCCAGATACGCAGTATTTT. Residues: CASSGWTSGVPDTQYF.

Turning to this clonotype: A much larger clone is a single base away; this may be a read error. The chain couples TRBV3-1 to TRBJ2-5; 14 bases line up with TRBD2. Germline V gives CDR1 LGHDT, CDR2 YNNKEL (reference sequence). The CDR3 runs to 16 residues. With 7 bases clipped from V and 5 bases from J, the junction kept 9 bases outside the gene matches. CDR3 residues: CASIRLAGGLTETQYF. The CDR3 coding sequence is TGTGCCAGCATCCGACTAGCGGGGGGGCTGACGGAGACCCAGTACTTC.

V is TRBV2 and J is TRBJ2-2; 7 bases map to TRBD1. CDR1 and CDR2 from the germline V gene are SNHLY and FYNNEI. Germline trimming cut 10 bases from V and 1 base from J; bases unmatched to any gene: 9. The CDR3 is made up of 15 amino acids. CDR3 DNA: TGTGCCACCTTGTCCGGGACAGTGAACACCGGGGAGCTGTTTTTT. This codes for CATLSGTVNTGELFF.

The rearrangement links TRBV20-1 to TRBJ1-4; D gene unclear. V was shortened by 0 bases and J by 0 bases, with 2 bases between the two germline ends. The germline V gene has CDR1 DFQATT and CDR2 SNEGSKA (reference sequence). This CDR3 is built from 13 residues. CDR3 region: CSAREPTNEKLFF. The DNA of the CDR3 is TGCAGTGCTAGAGAACCAACTAATGAAAAACTGTTTTTT.

In its sample, this clonotype was seen many times. This rearrangement joins TRBV11-2 to TRBJ1-4; D possibly corresponds to TRBD1 (5 bases). CDR1 is SGHAT and CDR2 is FQNNGV in the germline V gene. The CDR3 covers 17 residues. Deletions cut 2 bases from V and 0 bases from J, with 13 bases between. CDR3 coding DNA: TGTGCCAGCAGCTTATCGACAGTTTACGCAACTAATGAAAAACTGTTTTTT. Amino acids: CASSLSTVYATNEKLFF.

The V gene is TRBV19, the J gene TRBJ2-7; 7 positions agree with TRBD1. Germline-derived CDR1 and CDR2 are LNHDA and SQIVND (reference sequence). V shed 3 bases, J shed 6 bases, and the junction held 5 bases outside the gene matches. The CDR3 spans 13 residues. CDR3: CASSIGRGLEQYF. Here the CDR3 DNA reads TGTGCCAGTAGTATTGGAAGGGGGCTCGAGCAGTACTTC.

This clonotype was picked up a small number of times. This sequence joins TRBV6-1 and TRBJ2-1; the D gene is possibly TRBD2 (5 bases). Between the trimmed V and J ends, which lost 6 bases and 9 bases, there was a span of 15 bases. This CDR3 is built from 13 residues. Looked up from germline, CDR1 is MNHNS and CDR2 is SASEGT. CDR3 bases: TGTGCCAGCAGCCCTGGGAGAGTCCTTGAGCAGTTCTTC. Translation: CASSPGRVLEQFF.

In its sample, this clonotype was seen a few times. The chain uses TRBV19 and TRBJ2-3; 8 bases align to TRBD2. J lost 7 bases, V lost 6 bases, and 15 bases had no gene match. The CDR3 covers 16 residues. CDR1 and CDR2 (germline): LNHDA, SQIVND (reference sequence). The CDR3 reads CASRSSGGPAPNTQYF. The CDR3, as DNA: TGTGCCAGTAGGTCGAGCGGGGGTCCCGCCCCGAATACGCAGTATTTT.

This clonotype has ten or more counts. CDR3 nucleotides: TGTGCCAGCAACCGGGACGGCTCCTACGAGCAGTACTTC. This codes for CASNRDGSYEQYF. V gene TRBV2 combines with J gene TRBJ2-7; D assignment may be TRBD1 or TRBD2 (5 bases each). CDR3 size: 13 residues. V lost 7 bases and J 0 bases, leaving 10 bases between the germline ends. Germline V gene data show CDR1 as SNHLY and CDR2 as FYNNEI.

This clonotype came up many times. Written as DNA, the CDR3 is TGTGCCAGCAGTTTAGGTACAGGGAGCAATCAGCCCCAGCATTTT. It encodes CASSLGTGSNQPQHF. The gene calls are TRBV28 and TRBJ1-5; D perhaps matches TRBD1 (6 bases). Germline V lookup: CDR1 MDHEN, CDR2 SYDVKM. Trimming took off 2 bases at V and 1 base at J, with 9 bases between the two ends. This CDR3 has 15 residues.

This sequence joins TRBV20-1 and TRBJ2-1; 13 bases align to TRBD2. Germline lookup yields CDR1 DFQATT and CDR2 SNEGSKA (reference sequence). With V trimmed by 4 bases and J by 4 bases, 10 bases remained unmatched. The CDR3 runs 17 residues. CDR3 sequence (DNA): TGCAGTGCTACGGGATCGACTAGCGGGGGGTTATACAATGAGCAGTTCTTC. This translates into CSATGSTSGGLYNEQFF.

This clonotype turned up a few times. The rearrangement links TRBV11-2 to TRBJ2-5, with D possibly matching TRBD2 (6 bases). This CDR3 has 15 residues. The V gene lost 5 bases and the J gene lost 4 bases, with 17 bases spanning the gap. CDR1 and CDR2 (germline): SGHAT, FQNNGV. CDR3 loop: CASSVAGISGETQYF. CDR3 in DNA: TGTGCCAGCAGCGTAGCAGGTATTAGCGGAGAGACCCAGTACTTC.

There are many counts of this clonotype. J is TRBJ1-3 and V is TRBV30; no definite D call. The V end lost 6 bases, the J end lost 7 bases, and 7 bases lay between the germline ends. Germline V lookup: CDR1 GTSNPN, CDR2 SVGIG (reference sequence). The CDR3 runs 10 residues. CDR3 protein: CACGVNTIYF. The CDR3 nucleotides read TGTGCCTGCGGAGTGAACACCATATATTTT.

This clonotype was seen more than once but under ten times. The chain employs TRBV7-9 and TRBJ2-7; the D is unclear. The V end lost 1 base, the J end lost 3 bases, and 10 bases lay between the germline ends. This CDR3 is built from 14 residues. Germline V gives CDR1 SEHNR, CDR2 FQNEAQ (reference sequence). Here the CDR3 reads CASSLVEVGYEQYF. For the CDR3, the DNA is TGTGCCAGCAGCTTAGTCGAGGTCGGCTACGAGCAGTACTTC.

This clonotype was detected ten times or more. V is TRBV30 and J is TRBJ1-1; TRBD1 is a possible D gene (5 bases). The V gene lost 1 base and the J gene lost 4 bases, with 16 bases spanning the gap. The germline CDR1 and CDR2 sequences are GTSNPN and SVGIG (reference sequence). CDR3 length: 15 amino acids. The CDR3 is CAWSDPGYLTTEAFF. As DNA, the CDR3 is TGTGCCTGGAGTGACCCAGGGTATCTGACCACTGAAGCTTTCTTT.

This clonotype was detected ten times or more. The chain joins TRBV12-3 or TRBV12-4 to TRBJ2-7; D call uncertain. Trimming pared 5 bases from V and 2 bases from J, leaving 28 bases between. CDR3 length equals 19 residues. CDR3 amino acids: CASSPPFRGWETATYEQYF. The CDR3 nucleotides are TGTGCCAGCAGTCCACCGTTTCGTGGTTGGGAAACGGCCACCTACGAGCAGTACTTC.